In this sample, the clone carrying this T cell receptor (beta chain) turned up a few times. What it recognizes is unknown. This table comes from immunoSEQ multiplex PCR, and its TCRdb copy is limited to in-frame clones, with some not included. The repertoire holds roughly 20,000 clones, with 84% as singletons. The source of the sample is a study of EBV T-cell therapy then PD-1 blockade in nasopharyngeal carcinoma. Treatment given: AdE1-LMPpoly-expanded autologous EBV-specific T-cell therapy followed by anti-PD-1 nivolumab. The sample was CD8+ T cells from blood, taken at roughly day 35 from a patient whose treatment included autologous EBV-specific T cells and nivolumab. This receptor was obtained from a man aged 40-55 years with nasopharyngeal carcinoma.

The CDR3, as DNA: TGCGCCAGCAGCTGGGGGCTCCACAATGAGCAGTTCTTC. Translating gives CASSWGLHNEQFF. The chain employs TRBV5-1 and TRBJ2-1; possibly TRBD1 for D (6 bases). This CDR3 comprises 13 residues. The V and J ends lost 3 bases and 5 bases respectively, with 9 bases between them. The germline V gene has CDR1 SGHRS and CDR2 YFSETQ.